This is a list of T cell receptor beta chains from one sample in a study of T cell responses to AZD1222 COVID-19 vaccine. Here immunoSEQ multiplex PCR was the method, and the copy in TCRdb shows in-frame clones only, minus some. The sample includes roughly 140,000 clones, more than 75% of them seen just once. The sequences come from peripheral blood, collected on day 0 of MenACWY control vaccination. The receptors shown here come from an adult in good health. Each CDR3 is given with its conserved first and last residue. The D gene is left open where the match is weak. Where a row states a size, it is once, few, many or the class of an expanded clone; other rows omit it.

CDR3 length	clone size	V gene	J gene	D gene	CDR3 protein	CDR3 DNA
14	.	TRBV5-1	TRBJ1-1	.	CASGPMGWGTEAFF	TGCGCCAGCGGACCAATGGGGTGGGGCACTGAAGCTTTCTTT
15	few	TRBV2	TRBJ1-1	.	CASRARDGQNTEAFF	TGTGCCAGCAGGGCCCGGGACGGACAGAACACTGAAGCTTTCTTT
17	.	TRBV7-2	TRBJ2-5	.	CASSSIDRGASQETQYF	TGTGCCAGCAGCTCAATCGATCGGGGTGCAAGCCAAGAGACCCAGTACTTC
15	.	TRBV6-5	TRBJ1-2	.	CASRSLLRTEYGYTF	TGTGCCAGCAGGTCCCTACTCCGGACAGAGTATGGCTACACCTTC
13	.	TRBV12-3/TRBV12-4	TRBJ2-1	.	CASSGLAYNEQFF	TGTGCCAGCAGTGGGCTAGCGTACAATGAGCAGTTCTTC
15	.	TRBV28	TRBJ1-5	TRBD1	CASSAQTGGVQPQHF	TGTGCCAGCAGTGCCCAGACAGGGGGCGTTCAGCCCCAGCATTTT
15	.	TRBV4-2	TRBJ1-2	.	CASSQDRPGARGYTF	TGTGCCAGCAGCCAAGATCGGCCGGGGGCCAGGGGCTACACCTTC
16	.	TRBV3-1/TRBV3-2	TRBJ2-3	TRBD2	CASSHHSGGAGDTQYF	TGTGCCAGCAGCCACCATAGCGGGGGGGCAGGAGATACGCAGTATTTT
15	.	TRBV14	TRBJ2-7	.	CASSQESGVSYEQYF	TGTGCCAGCAGCCAAGAGTCAGGGGTCTCCTACGAGCAGTACTTC
16	once	TRBV6-6	TRBJ1-2	.	CASSYGSGHENYGYTF	TGTGCCAGCAGTTACGGGTCGGGACACGAAAACTATGGCTACACCTTC
14	.	TRBV5-1	TRBJ1-1	.	CASSFRGKDTEAFF	TGCGCCAGCAGCTTCCGGGGGAAGGACACTGAAGCTTTCTTT
14	.	TRBV18	TRBJ1-2	.	CASSPPGDRYGYTF	TGTGCCAGCTCACCACCAGGGGACCGCTATGGCTACACCTTC
16	few	TRBV18	TRBJ2-1	TRBD1	CASSPRQGSSYNEQFF	TGTGCCAGCTCACCTAGACAGGGGAGCTCCTACAATGAGCAGTTCTTC